Below, 20 T cell receptor beta chains from the same sample are listed, as sequenced in a study of blood T cells in healthy people across ages. PCR was performed a second time for roughly 7 to 11 cycles using a sample-barcoded 5' primer and a J-beta primer mix. TCRdb itself ran the 5' RACE reads through MiXCR, one entry per CDR3 protein. The sample has fewer than 2 million distinct CDR3 sequences, 30% to 40% seen once. The sequencing input was blood. These receptors were collected from a human donor in good health.

The chain uses TRBV4-3 and TRBJ2-1; D unclear. CDR1 and CDR2 from the germline V gene are LGHNA and YSLEER. The V gene lost 0 bases and the J gene lost 8 bases, with 8 bases spanning the gap. CDR3 length: 13 residues. The CDR3 DNA sequence: TGCGCCAGCAGCCAAGAACGACGGTATGAGCAGTTCTTC. As protein: CASSQERRYEQFF.

V is TRBV7-2 and J is TRBJ1-2; 7 positions agree with TRBD1. Germline V lookup: CDR1 SGHTA, CDR2 FQGNSA. V was clipped by 4 bases and J by 4 bases; unmatched bases: 6. This CDR3 has 14 residues. The CDR3 spells CASSSFDRVYGYTF. CDR3 DNA sequence: TGTGCCAGCAGCTCCTTCGACAGGGTCTATGGCTACACCTTC.

This clonotype was seen more than once but under ten times. The J gene is TRBJ2-1, the V gene TRBV4-3; perhaps D is TRBD1 or TRBD2 (5 bases each). The length of the CDR3 is 14 residues. V lost 3 bases, J lost 8 bases, and 14 bases lay in between. The V gene's germline CDR1 is LGHNA and CDR2 YSLEER. CDR3 DNA sequence: TGCGCCAGCAGCCAGGGACCGGGGCTCGATGAGCAGTTCTTC. Encoded protein: CASSQGPGLDEQFF.

This clonotype came up many times. The J gene is TRBJ2-1, the V gene TRBV13; 10 bases match TRBD2. This CDR3 has 15 residues. Germline trimming cut 0 bases from V and 8 bases from J; bases unmatched to any gene: 4. Germline CDR1 and CDR2: PRHDT and FYEKMQ (reference sequence). CDR3 sequence reads: CASSLGAGGIDEQFF. The DNA for the CDR3 is TGTGCCAGCAGCTTAGGAGCGGGGGGGATTGATGAGCAGTTCTTC.

The genes are TRBV10-3 and TRBJ2-7; D is undetermined. V gave up 2 bases and J gave up 5 bases, with 13 bases separating them. Looked up from germline, CDR1 is ENHRY and CDR2 is SYGVKD. The CDR3 loop spans 14 amino acids. CDR3 in DNA: TGTGCCATCAGTGAGGGCCTTAGAGAGGACGAGCAGTACTTC. This gives the protein CAISEGLREDEQYF.

The chain combines TRBV20-1 with TRBJ2-4; D is unresolved. The J call is doubtful: the DNA matches TRBJ2-7 better. The CDR3 covers 13 residues. Germline V gene sequence: CDR1 DFQATT, CDR2 SNEGSKA (reference sequence). This CDR3 reads CSVPMGRVGEQYF. The CDR3 region has the DNA TGCAGTGTCCCGATGGGAAGGGTCGGCGAGCAGTACTTC.

This clonotype was counted a few times. The chain is built from TRBV20-1 and TRBJ2-7; D not resolved. The CDR3 extends over 13 amino acids. Trimming removed 5 bases from V and 4 bases from J, with 15 bases in between. Germline V gene lookup returns CDR1 DFQATT and CDR2 SNEGSKA (reference sequence). The CDR3 region is CSAGPSVGYEQYF. CDR3 in DNA: TGCAGTGCTGGCCCCTCCGTAGGATACGAGCAGTACTTC.

In this sample, this clonotype turned up a few times. V is TRBV20-1 and J is TRBJ2-6; the D is unclear. The CDR3 sequence is 13 residues long. Per germline, CDR1 DFQATT and CDR2 SNEGSKA (reference sequence). Trimming removed 6 bases from V and 9 bases from J, with 15 bases in between. As DNA, the CDR3 is TGCAGTGCAAGTAGGGTCCTCGGCAACGTCCTGACTTTC. Translating it yields CSASRVLGNVLTF.

The rearrangement links TRBV27 to TRBJ2-6; 10 bases are a match to TRBD1. CDR1 and CDR2 from the germline V gene are MNHEY and SMNVEV (reference sequence). This CDR3 region has 18 residues. After removal of 3 bases from V and 0 bases from J, the junction contained 5 bases not matched to a gene. The CDR3 DNA reads as TGTGCCAGCAGTTTTCTCGGACAGGGGGGCTCTGGGGCCAACGTCCTGACTTTC. Encoded protein: CASSFLGQGGSGANVLTF.

This sequence joins TRBV20-1 and TRBJ1-4; D is unresolved. CDR3 length: 13 residues. Trimming pared 0 bases from V and 6 bases from J, leaving 8 bases between. Germline CDR1 is DFQATT and CDR2 is SNEGSKA (reference sequence). DNA for the CDR3: TGCAGTGCTAGAGAACAGATAGATGAAAAACTGTTTTTT. As protein: CSAREQIDEKLFF.

The chain carries TRBV12-3 or TRBV12-4 and TRBJ2-3; D is unclear. The CDR3 spans 13 residues. Between the trimmed V and J ends, which lost 3 bases and 5 bases, there was a span of 9 bases. The CDR3 reads CASSFLPGDTQYF. CDR3 bases: TGTGCCAGCAGTTTTTTACCTGGAGATACGCAGTATTTT.

This clonotype was seen more than once but under ten times. The chain has TRBV20-1 and TRBJ1-1, with 8 bases that match TRBD1. The germline V gene encodes CDR1 DFQATT and CDR2 SNEGSKA (reference sequence). This CDR3 spans 14 amino acids. The V and J ends lost 3 bases and 1 base, in that order; junction bases with no gene match: 4. The CDR3 DNA reads as TGCAGTGCTAGCGGTGACAGGGGGAACACTGAAGCTTTCTTT. Amino acids: CSASGDRGNTEAFF.

This clonotype has only a few counts. The chain couples TRBV29-1 to TRBJ2-3; tentatively, D is TRBD2 (6 bases). Looked up from germline, CDR1 is SQVTM and CDR2 is ANQGSEA. V dropped 0 bases and J dropped 5 bases, with 9 bases sitting between them. The CDR3 length is 13 residues. The CDR3 DNA is TGCAGCGTTGAAGAGGGAGGTGTAGATACGCAGTATTTT. Its protein is CSVEEGGVDTQYF.

The chain employs TRBV28 and TRBJ2-5; D unresolved. Trimming took off 4 bases at V and 8 bases at J, with 23 bases between the two ends. CDR3 size: 16 residues. Per the germline V gene, CDR1 is MDHEN and CDR2 is SYDVKM. CDR3 DNA: TGTGCCAGCAGTTCCCCTGGTTCGAGCCCGCCCGGAACCCAGTACTTC. As protein: CASSSPGSSPPGTQYF.

This clonotype was picked up a small number of times. The chain uses TRBV4-1 and TRBJ2-5, with TRBD2 matching over 10 bases. The CDR3 totals 15 residues. Germline CDR1 MGHRA, CDR2 YSYEKL. Losses at the gene ends were 1 base for V and 3 bases for J; bases not matched to a gene: 2. CDR3 in amino acids: CASSQALAGEETQYF. CDR3 bases: TGCGCCAGCAGCCAAGCCCTAGCGGGGGAAGAGACCCAGTACTTC.

The chain has TRBV7-2 and TRBJ2-1, with 9 bases aligning to TRBD2. V gave up 5 bases and J gave up 9 bases; unmatched junction bases: 14. CDR1 and CDR2 from the germline V gene are SGHTA and FQGNSA. This CDR3 is built from 16 residues. The CDR3 protein is CASSKGGASGEGEQFF. CDR3 DNA: TGTGCCAGCAGCAAAGGAGGGGCTAGCGGGGAGGGTGAGCAGTTCTTC. Combining the CDR3 with reference TRBV7-2 and TRBJ2-1 gives the whole variable domain GAGVSQSPSNKVTEKGKDVELRCDPISGHTALYWYRQSLGQGLEFLIYFQGNSAPDKSGLPSDRFSAERTGGSVSTLTIQRTQQEDSAVYLCASSKGGASGEGEQFFGPGTRLTVL.

The chain couples TRBV15 to TRBJ2-1, with D unclear. Germline values: CDR1 LNHNV, CDR2 YYDKDF (reference sequence). Trimming stripped 4 bases from V and 5 bases from J, with 9 bases between. The CDR3 is 13 residues long. CDR3: CATSMSKNNEQFF. For the CDR3, the DNA is TGTGCCACCAGCATGAGCAAAAACAATGAGCAGTTCTTC.

The chain couples TRBV20-1 to TRBJ1-5, with unresolved D. The CDR3 covers 16 residues. Germline CDR1 DFQATT, CDR2 SNEGSKA (reference sequence). V lost 0 bases and J lost 3, with 15 bases in between. For the CDR3, the DNA is TGCAGTGCTAGAGATCATGGGCGGTGGGACAATCAGCCCCAGCATTTT. Translation: CSARDHGRWDNQPQHF.

This clonotype was seen a few times. The chain employs TRBV9 and TRBJ2-3; D gene ambiguous. CDR1 SGDLS and CDR2 YYNGEE come from the germline V gene. V lost 3 bases and J lost 6, with 14 bases in between. The CDR3 consists of 14 residues. The CDR3 DNA sequence: TGTGCCAGCAGCGCATTCTACACGGGCGATACGCAGTATTTT. Translation: CASSAFYTGDTQYF.

The V gene is TRBV5-1, the J gene TRBJ1-6; D gene uncertain. Trimming left V 2 bases short and J 8 bases short, with 5 bases between. Germline CDR1 and CDR2: SGHRS and YFSETQ. This CDR3 is 12 amino acids long. The CDR3 is CASSFQDSPLHF. The DNA for the CDR3 is TGCGCCAGCAGCTTCCAGGATTCACCCCTCCACTTT.